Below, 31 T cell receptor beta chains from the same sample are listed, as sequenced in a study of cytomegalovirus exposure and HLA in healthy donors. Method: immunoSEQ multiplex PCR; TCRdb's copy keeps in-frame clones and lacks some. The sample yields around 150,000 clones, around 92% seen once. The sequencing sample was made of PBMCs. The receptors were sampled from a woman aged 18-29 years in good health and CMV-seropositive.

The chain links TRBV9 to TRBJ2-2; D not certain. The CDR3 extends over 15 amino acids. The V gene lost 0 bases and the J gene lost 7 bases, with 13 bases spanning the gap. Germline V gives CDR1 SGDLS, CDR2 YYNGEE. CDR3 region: CASSVEGLGGGELFF. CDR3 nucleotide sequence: TGTGCCAGCAGCGTAGAAGGCCTAGGTGGCGGGGAGCTGTTTTTT.

CDR3 DNA: TGTGCCAGCAGCTTAGCTGGCCTTAACTATGGCTACACCTTC. It is translated as CASSLAGLNYGYTF. The V call is TRBV7-2, the J call TRBJ1-2; no definite D call. The CDR3 contains 14 residues. V lost 0 bases to trimming and J lost 1 base, with 6 bases between them. Germline CDR1 is SGHTA and CDR2 is FQGNSA.

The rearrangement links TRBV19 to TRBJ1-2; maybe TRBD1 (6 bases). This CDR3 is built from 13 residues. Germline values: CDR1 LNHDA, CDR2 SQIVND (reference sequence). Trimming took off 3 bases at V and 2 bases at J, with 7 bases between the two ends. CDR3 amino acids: CASSMGANYGYTF. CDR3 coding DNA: TGTGCCAGTAGTATGGGGGCAAACTATGGCTACACCTTC. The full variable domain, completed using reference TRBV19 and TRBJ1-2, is DGGITQSPKYLFRKEGQNVTLSCEQNLNHDAMYWYRQDPGQGLRLIYYSQIVNDFQKGDIAEGYSVSREKKESFPLTVTSAQKNPTAFYLCASSMGANYGYTFGSGTRLTVV.

In nucleotides, the CDR3 is TGTGCCAGCAGCCCCGTCCCGGTGGGACTAGCGGATCTGGAGACCCAGTACTTC. Protein sequence: CASSPVPVGLADLETQYF. The chain carries TRBV14 and TRBJ2-5; TRBD2 matches 11 bases. Germline V lookup: CDR1 SGHDN, CDR2 FVKESK. The CDR3 sequence is 18 residues long. J gave up 5 bases and V 4 bases, and 15 bases lay outside the gene matches.

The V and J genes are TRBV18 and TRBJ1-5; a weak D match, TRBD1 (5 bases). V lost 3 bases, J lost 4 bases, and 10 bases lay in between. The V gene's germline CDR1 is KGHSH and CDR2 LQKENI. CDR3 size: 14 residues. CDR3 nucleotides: TGTGCCAGCTCACCGGCAGGGTTGAATCAGCCCCAGCATTTT. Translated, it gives CASSPAGLNQPQHF.

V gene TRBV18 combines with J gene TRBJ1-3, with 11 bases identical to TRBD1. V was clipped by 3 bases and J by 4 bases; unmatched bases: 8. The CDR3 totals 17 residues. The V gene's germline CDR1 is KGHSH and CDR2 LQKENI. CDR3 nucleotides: TGTGCCAGCTCACCTCCGGGACAGGGGGGAGCAGGAAACACCATATATTTT. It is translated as CASSPPGQGGAGNTIYF. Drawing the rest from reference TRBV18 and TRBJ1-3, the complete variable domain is NAGVMQNPRHLVRRRGQEARLRCSPMKGHSHVYWYRQLPEEGLKFMVYLQKENIIDESGMPKERFSAEFPKEGPSILRIQQVVRGDSAAYFCASSPPGQGGAGNTIYFGEGSWLTVV.

The CDR3 is CASSTRLAGGQIEQFF. CDR3 bases: TGTGCCAGTAGTACCCGACTAGCGGGAGGGCAGATTGAGCAGTTCTTC. The chain uses TRBV19 and TRBJ2-1; 14 bases map to TRBD2. The V gene end was trimmed by 4 bases and the J gene end by 9 bases; junction bases not matched to a gene: 8. Germline V gives CDR1 LNHDA, CDR2 SQIVND (reference sequence). The CDR3 consists of 16 residues.

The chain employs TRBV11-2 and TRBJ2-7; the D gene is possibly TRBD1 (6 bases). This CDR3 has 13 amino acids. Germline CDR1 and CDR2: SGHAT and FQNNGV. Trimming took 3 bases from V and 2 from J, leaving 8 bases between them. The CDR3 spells CASSLDSAYEQYF. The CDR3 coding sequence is TGTGCCAGCAGCTTGGACAGCGCCTACGAGCAGTACTTC.

CDR3 in DNA: TGTGCCAGCCTCTGGGGGCCCCCCTACAATGAGCAGTTCTTC. This sequence encodes CASLWGPPYNEQFF. The chain employs TRBV6-1 and TRBJ2-1; possible D gene TRBD1, 6 bases. Per germline, CDR1 MNHNS and CDR2 SASEGT. Trimming took off 8 bases at V and 2 bases at J, with 13 bases between the two ends. The CDR3 runs to 14 residues.

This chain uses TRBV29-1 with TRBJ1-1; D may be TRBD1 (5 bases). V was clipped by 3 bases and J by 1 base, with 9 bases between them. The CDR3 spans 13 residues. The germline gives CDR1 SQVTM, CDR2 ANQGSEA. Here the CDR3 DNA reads TGCAGCGTTGAGCCAGGGCAGAACACTGAAGCTTTCTTT. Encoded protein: CSVEPGQNTEAFF.

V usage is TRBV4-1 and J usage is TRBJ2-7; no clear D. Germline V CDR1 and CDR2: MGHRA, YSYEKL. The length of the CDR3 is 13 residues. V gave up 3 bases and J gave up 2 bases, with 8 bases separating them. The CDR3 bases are TGCGCCAGCAGCCATAGATTAGCCTACGAGCAGTACTTC. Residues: CASSHRLAYEQYF.

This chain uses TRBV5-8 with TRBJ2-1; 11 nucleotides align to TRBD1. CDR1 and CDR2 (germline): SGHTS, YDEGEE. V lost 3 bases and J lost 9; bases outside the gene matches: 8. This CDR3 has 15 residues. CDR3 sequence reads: CASSWTGQGVGEQFF. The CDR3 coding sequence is TGTGCCAGCAGCTGGACGGGACAGGGGGTAGGTGAGCAGTTCTTC. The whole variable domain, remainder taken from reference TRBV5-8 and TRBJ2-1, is EAGVTQSPTHLIKTRGQQATLRCSPISGHTSVYWYQQALGLGLQFLLWYDEGEERNRGNFPPRFSGRQFPNYSSELNVNALELEDSALYLCASSWTGQGVGEQFFGPGTRLTVL.

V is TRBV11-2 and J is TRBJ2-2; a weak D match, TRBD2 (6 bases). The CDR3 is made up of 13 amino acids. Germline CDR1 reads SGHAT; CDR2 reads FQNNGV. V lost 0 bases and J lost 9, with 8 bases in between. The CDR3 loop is CASSLEEGRELFF. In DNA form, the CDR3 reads TGTGCCAGCAGCTTAGAGGAGGGCCGGGAGCTGTTTTTT.

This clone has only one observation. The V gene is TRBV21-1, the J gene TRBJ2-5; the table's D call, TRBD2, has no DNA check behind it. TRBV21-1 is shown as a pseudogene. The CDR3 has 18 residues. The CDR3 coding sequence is TGTGCCAGCAGCAAAGGGCTTCGGCTAGCGGGAGGGGTCGAGACCCAGTACTTC. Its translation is CASSKGLRLAGGVETQYF.

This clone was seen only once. CDR3 protein: CASSLGRGGTDTQYF. The CDR3 DNA is TGCGCCAGCAGCTTGGGCAGGGGAGGCACAGATACGCAGTATTTT. This chain uses TRBV5-1 with TRBJ2-3; tentative D call: TRBD1 (6 bases). The CDR3 is 15 amino acids. The germline V gene encodes CDR1 SGHRS and CDR2 YFSETQ. The V end was cut by 0 bases, the J end by 1 base, with 9 bases between.

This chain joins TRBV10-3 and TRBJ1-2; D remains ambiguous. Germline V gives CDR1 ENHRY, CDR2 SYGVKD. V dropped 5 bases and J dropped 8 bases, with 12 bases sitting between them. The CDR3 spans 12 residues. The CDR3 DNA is TGTGCCATCAGTCCAACAGAGGGAGGCTACACCTTC. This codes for CAISPTEGGYTF.

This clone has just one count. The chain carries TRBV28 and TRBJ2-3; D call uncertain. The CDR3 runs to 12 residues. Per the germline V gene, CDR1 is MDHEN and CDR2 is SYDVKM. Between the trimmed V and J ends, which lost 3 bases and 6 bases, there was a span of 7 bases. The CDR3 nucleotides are TGTGCCAGCAGTTTTCGGTGGGATACGCAGTATTTT. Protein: CASSFRWDTQYF.

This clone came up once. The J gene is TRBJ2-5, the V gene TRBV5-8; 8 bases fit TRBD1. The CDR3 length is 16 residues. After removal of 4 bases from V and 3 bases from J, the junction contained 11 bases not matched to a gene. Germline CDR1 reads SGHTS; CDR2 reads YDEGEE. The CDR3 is CASSQTPQGVKETQYF. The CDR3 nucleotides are TGTGCCAGCAGCCAAACCCCACAGGGGGTAAAAGAGACCCAGTACTTC.

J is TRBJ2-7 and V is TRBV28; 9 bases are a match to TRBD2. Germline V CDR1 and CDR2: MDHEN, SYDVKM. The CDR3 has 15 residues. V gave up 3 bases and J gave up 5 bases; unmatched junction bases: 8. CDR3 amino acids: CASSFQGSGSHEQYF. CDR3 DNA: TGTGCCAGCAGTTTCCAGGGTAGCGGGAGCCACGAGCAGTACTTC.

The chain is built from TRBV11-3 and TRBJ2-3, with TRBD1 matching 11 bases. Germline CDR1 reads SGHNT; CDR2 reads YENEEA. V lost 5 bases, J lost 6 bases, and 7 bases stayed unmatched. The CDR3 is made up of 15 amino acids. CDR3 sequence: CASSGGQGEVDTQYF. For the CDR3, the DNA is TGTGCCAGCAGCGGGGGACAGGGGGAGGTGGATACGCAGTATTTT.

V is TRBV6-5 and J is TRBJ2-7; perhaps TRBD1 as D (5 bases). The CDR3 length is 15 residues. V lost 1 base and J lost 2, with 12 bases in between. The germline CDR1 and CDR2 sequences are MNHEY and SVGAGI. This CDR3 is CASSYLGRVPYEQYF. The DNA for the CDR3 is TGTGCCAGCAGTTACTTAGGCAGGGTCCCCTACGAGCAGTACTTC.

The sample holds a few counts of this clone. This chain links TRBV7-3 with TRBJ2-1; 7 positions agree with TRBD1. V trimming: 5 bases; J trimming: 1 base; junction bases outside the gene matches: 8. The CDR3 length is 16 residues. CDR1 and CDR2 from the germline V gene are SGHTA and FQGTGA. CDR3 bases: TGTGCCAGCAGCGACAGGGACAGTCCATCCTACAATGAGCAGTTCTTC. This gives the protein CASSDRDSPSYNEQFF. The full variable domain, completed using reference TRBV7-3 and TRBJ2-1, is GAGVSQTPSNKVTEKGKYVELRCDPISGHTALYWYRQSLGQGPEFLIYFQGTGAADDSGLPNDRFFAVRPEGSVSTLKIQRTERGDSAVYLCASSDRDSPSYNEQFFGPGTRLTVL.

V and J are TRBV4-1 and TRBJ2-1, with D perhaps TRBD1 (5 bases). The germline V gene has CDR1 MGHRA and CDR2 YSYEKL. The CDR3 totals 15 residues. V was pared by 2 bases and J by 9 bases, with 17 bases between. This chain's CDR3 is CASSQLGFIGVEQFF. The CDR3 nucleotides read TGCGCCAGCAGCCAATTGGGGTTCATAGGGGTTGAGCAGTTCTTC.

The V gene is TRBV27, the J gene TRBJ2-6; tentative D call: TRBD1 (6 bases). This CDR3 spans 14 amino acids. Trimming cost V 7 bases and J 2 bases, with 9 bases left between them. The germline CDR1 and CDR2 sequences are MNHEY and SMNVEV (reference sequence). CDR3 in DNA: TGTGCCAGCAAAACAGGGCCTGGGGCCAACGTCCTGACTTTC. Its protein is CASKTGPGANVLTF.

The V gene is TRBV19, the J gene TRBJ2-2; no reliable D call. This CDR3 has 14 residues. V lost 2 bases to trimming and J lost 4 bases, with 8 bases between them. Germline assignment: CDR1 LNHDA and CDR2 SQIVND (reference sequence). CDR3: CASSIRSVTGELFF. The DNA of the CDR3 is TGTGCCAGTAGTATACGGTCTGTCACCGGGGAGCTGTTTTTT.

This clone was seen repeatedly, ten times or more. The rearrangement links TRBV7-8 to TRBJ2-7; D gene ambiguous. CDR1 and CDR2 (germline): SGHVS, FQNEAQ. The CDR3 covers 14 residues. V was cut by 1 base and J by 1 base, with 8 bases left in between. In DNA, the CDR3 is TGTGCCAGCAGCTTAGGTATTAGATCCTACGAGCAGTACTTC. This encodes CASSLGIRSYEQYF.

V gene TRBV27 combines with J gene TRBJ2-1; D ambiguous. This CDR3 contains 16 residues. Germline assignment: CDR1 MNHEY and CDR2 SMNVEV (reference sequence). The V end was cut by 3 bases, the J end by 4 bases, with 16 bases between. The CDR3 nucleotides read TGTGCCAGCAGTTTGGTGGCACTACGGAAGTACAATGAGCAGTTCTTC. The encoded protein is CASSLVALRKYNEQFF.

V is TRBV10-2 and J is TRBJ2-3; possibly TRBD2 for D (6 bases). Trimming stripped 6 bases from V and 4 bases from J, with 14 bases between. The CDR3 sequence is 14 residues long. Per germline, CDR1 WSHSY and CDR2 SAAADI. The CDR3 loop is CASRDYNAADTQYF. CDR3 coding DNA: TGCGCCAGCAGGGACTATAACGCAGCAGATACGCAGTATTTT.

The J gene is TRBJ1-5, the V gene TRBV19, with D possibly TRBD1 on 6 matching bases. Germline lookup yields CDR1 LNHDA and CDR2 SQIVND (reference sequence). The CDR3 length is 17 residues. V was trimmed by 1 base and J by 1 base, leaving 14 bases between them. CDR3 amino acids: CASSIVGGPRSNQPQHF. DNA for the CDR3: TGTGCCAGTAGTATAGTCGGGGGGCCGAGAAGCAATCAGCCCCAGCATTTT.

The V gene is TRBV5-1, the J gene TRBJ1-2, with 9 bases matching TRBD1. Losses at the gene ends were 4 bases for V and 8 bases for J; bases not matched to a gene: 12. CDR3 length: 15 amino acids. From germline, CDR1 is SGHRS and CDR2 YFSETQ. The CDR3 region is CASSPSLDRGYGYTF. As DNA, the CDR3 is TGCGCCAGCAGCCCGTCCTTGGACAGGGGATACGGCTACACCTTC.

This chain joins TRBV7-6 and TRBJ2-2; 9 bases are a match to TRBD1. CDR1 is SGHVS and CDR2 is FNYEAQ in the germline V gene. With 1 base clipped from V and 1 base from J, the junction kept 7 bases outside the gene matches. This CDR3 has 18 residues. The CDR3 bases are TGTGCCAGCAGCTTAGATACCCGGACAGGGGTGAACACCGGGGAGCTGTTTTTT. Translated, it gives CASSLDTRTGVNTGELFF.